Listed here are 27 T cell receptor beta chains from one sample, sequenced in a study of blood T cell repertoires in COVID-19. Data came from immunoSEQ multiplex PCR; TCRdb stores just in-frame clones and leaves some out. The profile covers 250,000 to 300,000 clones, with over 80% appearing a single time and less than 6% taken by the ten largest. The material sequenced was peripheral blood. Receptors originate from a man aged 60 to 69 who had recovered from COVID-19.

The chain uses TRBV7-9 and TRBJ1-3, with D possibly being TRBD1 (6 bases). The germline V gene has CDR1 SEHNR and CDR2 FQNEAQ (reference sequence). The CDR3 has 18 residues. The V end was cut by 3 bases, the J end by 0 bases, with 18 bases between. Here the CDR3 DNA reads TGTGCCAGCAGCTTCCAGGCACAGGGCCTATTCTCTGGAAACACCATATATTTT. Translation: CASSFQAQGLFSGNTIYF.

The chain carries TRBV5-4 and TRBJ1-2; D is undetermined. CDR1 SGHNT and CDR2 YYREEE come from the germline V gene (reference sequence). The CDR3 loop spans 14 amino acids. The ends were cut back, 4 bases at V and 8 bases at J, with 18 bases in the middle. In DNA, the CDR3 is TGTGCCAGCAGCCCCACCGGTCCGGGAGGCGGCTACACCTTC. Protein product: CASSPTGPGGGYTF.

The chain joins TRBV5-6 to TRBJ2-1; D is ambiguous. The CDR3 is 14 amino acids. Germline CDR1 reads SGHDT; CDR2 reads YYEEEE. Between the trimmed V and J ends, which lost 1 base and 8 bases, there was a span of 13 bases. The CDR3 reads CASSLWNLVDEQFF. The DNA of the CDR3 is TGTGCCAGCAGCTTGTGGAATCTAGTCGATGAGCAGTTCTTC.

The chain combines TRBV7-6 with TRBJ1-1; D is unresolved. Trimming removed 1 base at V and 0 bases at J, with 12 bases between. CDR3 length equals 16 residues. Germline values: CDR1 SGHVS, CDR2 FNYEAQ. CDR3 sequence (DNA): TGTGCCAGCAGCTTAGAGTTGCAGGTGATGAACACTGAAGCTTTCTTT. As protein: CASSLELQVMNTEAFF.

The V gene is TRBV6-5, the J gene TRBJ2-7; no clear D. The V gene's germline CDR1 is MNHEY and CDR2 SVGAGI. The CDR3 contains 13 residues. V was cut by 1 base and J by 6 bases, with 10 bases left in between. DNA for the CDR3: TGTGCCAGCAGTTACTTCGAGCGCGGCGAGCAGTACTTC. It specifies CASSYFERGEQYF.

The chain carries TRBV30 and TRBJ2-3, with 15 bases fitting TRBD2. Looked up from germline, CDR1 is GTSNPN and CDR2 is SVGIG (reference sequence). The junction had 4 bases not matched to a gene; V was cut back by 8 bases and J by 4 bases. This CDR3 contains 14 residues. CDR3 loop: CAGGLAGGPDTQYF. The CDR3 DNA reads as TGTGCCGGGGGACTAGCGGGAGGCCCAGATACGCAGTATTTT.

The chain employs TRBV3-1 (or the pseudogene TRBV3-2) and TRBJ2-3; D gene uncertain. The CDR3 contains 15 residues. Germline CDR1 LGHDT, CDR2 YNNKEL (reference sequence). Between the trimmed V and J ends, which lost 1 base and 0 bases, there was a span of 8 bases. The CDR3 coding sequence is TGTGCCAGCAGCCAAGTACACAGCAGCACAGATACGCAGTATTTT. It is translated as CASSQVHSSTDTQYF.

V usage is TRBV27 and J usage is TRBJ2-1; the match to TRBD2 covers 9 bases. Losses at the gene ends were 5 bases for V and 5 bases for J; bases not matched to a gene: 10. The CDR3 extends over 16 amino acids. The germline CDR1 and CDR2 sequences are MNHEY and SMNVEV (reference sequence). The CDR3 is CASSRQAGGKDNEQFF. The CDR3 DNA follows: TGTGCCAGCAGTCGGCAGGCGGGGGGGAAAGACAATGAGCAGTTCTTC.

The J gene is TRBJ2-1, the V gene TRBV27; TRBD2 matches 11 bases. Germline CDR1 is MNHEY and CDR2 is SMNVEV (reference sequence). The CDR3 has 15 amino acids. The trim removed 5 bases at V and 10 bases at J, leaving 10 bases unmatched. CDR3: CASSTLAGGPGEQFF. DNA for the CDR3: TGTGCCAGCAGTACCTTAGCGGGAGGGCCAGGGGAGCAGTTCTTC.

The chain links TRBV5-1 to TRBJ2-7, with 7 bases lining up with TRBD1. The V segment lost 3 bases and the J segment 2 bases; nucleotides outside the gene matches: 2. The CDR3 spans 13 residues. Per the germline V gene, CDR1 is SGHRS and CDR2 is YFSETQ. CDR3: CASSSQGAYEQYF. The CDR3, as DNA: TGCGCCAGCAGCTCCCAGGGGGCCTACGAGCAGTACTTC.

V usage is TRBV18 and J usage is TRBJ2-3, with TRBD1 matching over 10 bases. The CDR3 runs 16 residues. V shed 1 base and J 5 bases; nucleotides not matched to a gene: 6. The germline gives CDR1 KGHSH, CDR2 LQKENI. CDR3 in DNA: TGTGCCAGCTCACCACGGACAGGGGGGTCAGGAGATACGCAGTATTTT. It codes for CASSPRTGGSGDTQYF.

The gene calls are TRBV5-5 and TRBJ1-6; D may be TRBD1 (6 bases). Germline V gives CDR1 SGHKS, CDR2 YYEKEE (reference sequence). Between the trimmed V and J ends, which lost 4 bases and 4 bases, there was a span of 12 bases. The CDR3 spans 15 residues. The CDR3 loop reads CASSPRGPYNSPLHF. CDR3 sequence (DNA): TGTGCCAGCAGCCCCAGGGGACCTTATAATTCACCCCTCCACTTT.

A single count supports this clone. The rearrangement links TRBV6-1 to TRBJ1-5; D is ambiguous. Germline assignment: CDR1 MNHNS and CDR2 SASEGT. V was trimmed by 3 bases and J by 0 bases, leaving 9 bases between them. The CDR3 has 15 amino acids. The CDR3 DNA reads TGTGCCAGCAGTGATCGAGATTATAGCAATCAGCCCCAGCATTTT. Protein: CASSDRDYSNQPQHF.

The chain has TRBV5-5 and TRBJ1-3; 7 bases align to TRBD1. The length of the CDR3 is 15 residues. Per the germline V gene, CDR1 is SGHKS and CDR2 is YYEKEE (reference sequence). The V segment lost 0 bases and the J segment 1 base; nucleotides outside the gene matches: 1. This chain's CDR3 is CASSLGRGSGNTIYF. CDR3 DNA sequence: TGTGCCAGCAGCTTGGGCAGGGGGTCTGGAAACACCATATATTTT.

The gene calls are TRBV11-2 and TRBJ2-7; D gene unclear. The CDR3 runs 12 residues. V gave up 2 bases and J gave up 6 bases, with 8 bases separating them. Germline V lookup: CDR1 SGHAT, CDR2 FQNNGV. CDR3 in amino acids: CASSLTTSEQYF. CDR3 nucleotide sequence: TGTGCCAGCAGCTTAACGACATCCGAGCAGTACTTC.

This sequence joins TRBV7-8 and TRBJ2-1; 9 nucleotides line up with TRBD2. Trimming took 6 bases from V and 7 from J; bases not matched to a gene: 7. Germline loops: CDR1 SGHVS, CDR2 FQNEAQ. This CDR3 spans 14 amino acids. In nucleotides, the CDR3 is TGTGCCAGCAGAGTCGCGGGAGGGCAAAATGAGCAGTTCTTC. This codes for CASRVAGGQNEQFF.

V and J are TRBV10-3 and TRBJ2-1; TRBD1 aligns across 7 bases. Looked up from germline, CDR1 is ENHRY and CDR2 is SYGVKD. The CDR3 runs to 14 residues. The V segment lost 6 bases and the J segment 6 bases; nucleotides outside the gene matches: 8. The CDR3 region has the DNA TGTGCCATCAGGCAGGGGGATGGTTTCAATGAGCAGTTCTTC. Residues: CAIRQGDGFNEQFF.

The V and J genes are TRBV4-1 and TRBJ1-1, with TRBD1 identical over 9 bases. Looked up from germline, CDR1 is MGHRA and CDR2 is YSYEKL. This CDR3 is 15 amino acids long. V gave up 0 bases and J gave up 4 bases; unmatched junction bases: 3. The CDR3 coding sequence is TGCGCCAGCAGCCAAGATTTGACAGGGGGCACTGAAGCTTTCTTT. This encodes CASSQDLTGGTEAFF.

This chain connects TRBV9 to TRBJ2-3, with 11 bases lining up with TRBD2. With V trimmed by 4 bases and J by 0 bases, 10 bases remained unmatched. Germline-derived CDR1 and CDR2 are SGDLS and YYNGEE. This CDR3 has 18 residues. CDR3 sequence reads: CASSNLAGGLLSTDTQYF. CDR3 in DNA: TGTGCCAGCAGCAATCTAGCGGGGGGCCTTCTCAGCACAGATACGCAGTATTTT. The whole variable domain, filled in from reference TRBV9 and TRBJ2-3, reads DSGVTQTPKHLITATGQRVTLRCSPRSGDLSVYWYQQSLDQGLQFLIQYYNGEERAKGNILERFSAQQFPDLHSELNLSSLELGDSALYFCASSNLAGGLLSTDTQYFGPGTRLTVL.

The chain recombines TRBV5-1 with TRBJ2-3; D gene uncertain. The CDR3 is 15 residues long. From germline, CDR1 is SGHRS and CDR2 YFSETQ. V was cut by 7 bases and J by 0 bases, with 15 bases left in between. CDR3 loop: CASHSPEFSTDTQYF. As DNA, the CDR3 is TGCGCCAGCCATTCCCCGGAGTTTAGCACAGATACGCAGTATTTT.

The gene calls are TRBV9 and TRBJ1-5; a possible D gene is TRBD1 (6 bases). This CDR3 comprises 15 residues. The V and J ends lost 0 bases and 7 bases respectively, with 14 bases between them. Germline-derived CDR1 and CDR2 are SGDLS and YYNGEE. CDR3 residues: CASSVGGGEGQPQHF. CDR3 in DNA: TGTGCCAGCAGCGTAGGAGGGGGAGAAGGGCAGCCCCAGCATTTT.

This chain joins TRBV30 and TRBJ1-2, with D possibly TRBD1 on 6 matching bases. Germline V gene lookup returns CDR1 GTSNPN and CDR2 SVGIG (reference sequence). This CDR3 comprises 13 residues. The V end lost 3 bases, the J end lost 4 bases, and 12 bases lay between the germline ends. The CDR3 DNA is TGTGCCTGGAGCCCGGACAGTTTCTATGGCTACACCTTC. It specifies CAWSPDSFYGYTF. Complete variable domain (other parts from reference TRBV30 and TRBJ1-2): SQTIHQWPATLVQPVGSPLSLECTVEGTSNPNLYWYRQAAGRGLQLLFYSVGIGQISSEVPQNLSASRPQDRQFILSSKKLLLSDSGFYLCAWSPDSFYGYTFGSGTRLTVV.

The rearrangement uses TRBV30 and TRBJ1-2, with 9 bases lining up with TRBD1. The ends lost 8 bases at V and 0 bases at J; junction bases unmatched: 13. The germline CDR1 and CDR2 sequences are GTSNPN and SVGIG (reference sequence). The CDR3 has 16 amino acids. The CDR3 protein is CAGVDRGQRANYGYTF. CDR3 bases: TGTGCCGGAGTGGACAGGGGTCAAAGAGCTAACTATGGCTACACCTTC. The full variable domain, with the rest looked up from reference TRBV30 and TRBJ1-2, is SQTIHQWPATLVQPVGSPLSLECTVEGTSNPNLYWYRQAAGRGLQLLFYSVGIGQISSEVPQNLSASRPQDRQFILSSKKLLLSDSGFYLCAGVDRGQRANYGYTFGSGTRLTVV.

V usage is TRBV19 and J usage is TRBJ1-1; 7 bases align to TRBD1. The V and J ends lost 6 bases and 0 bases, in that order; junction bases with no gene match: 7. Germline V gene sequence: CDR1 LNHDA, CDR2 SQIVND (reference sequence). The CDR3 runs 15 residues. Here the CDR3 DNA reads TGTGCCAGTAGCATCAGGGGGGACATGAACACTGAAGCTTTCTTT. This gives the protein CASSIRGDMNTEAFF.

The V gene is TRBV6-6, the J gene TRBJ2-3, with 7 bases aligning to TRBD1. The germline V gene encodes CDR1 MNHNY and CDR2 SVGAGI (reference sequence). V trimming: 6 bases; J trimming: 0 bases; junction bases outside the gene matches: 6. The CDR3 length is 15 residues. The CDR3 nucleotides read TGTGCCAGCAGGCCGACAGGGTTGAGCACAGATACGCAGTATTTT. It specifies CASRPTGLSTDTQYF.

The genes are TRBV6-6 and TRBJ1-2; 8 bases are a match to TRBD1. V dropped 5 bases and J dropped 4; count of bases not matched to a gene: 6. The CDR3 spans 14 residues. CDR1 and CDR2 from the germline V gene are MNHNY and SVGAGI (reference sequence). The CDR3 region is CASSTTGAGYGYTF. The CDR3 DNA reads TGTGCCAGCAGTACGACAGGGGCGGGCTATGGCTACACCTTC.

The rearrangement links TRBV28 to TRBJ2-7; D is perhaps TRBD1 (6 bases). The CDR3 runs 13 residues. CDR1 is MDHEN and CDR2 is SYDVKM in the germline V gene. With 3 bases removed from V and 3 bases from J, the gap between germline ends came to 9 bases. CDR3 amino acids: CASSLDRYYEQYF. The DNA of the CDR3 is TGTGCCAGCAGTTTGGACAGATACTACGAGCAGTACTTC.